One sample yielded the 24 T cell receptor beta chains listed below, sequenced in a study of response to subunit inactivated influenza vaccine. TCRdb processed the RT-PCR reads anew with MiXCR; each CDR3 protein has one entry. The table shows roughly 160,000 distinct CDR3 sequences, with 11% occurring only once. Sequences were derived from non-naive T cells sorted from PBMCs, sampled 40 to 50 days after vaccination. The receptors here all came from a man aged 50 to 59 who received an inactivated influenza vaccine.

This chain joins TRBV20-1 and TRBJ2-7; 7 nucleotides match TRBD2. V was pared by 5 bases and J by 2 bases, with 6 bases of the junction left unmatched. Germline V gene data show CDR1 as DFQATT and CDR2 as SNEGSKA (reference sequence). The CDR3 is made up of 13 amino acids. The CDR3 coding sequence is TGCAGTGCTTCTAGCGGAGAAGCCTACGAGCAGTACTTC. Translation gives CSASSGEAYEQYF.

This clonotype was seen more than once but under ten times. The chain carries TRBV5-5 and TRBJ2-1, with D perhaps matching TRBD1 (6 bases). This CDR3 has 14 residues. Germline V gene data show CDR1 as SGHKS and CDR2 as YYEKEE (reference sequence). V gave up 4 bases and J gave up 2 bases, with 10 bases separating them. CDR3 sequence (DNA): TGTGCCAGCAGCCCCGGGACAACCTACAATGAGCAGTTCTTC. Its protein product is CASSPGTTYNEQFF.

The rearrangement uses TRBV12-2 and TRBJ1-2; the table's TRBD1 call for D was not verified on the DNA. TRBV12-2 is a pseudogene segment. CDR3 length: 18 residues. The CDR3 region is CASRLAGTGPRIVYGYTF. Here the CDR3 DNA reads TGTGCAAGTCGCTTAGCCGGGACAGGACCCCGCATCGTGTATGGCTACACCTTC.

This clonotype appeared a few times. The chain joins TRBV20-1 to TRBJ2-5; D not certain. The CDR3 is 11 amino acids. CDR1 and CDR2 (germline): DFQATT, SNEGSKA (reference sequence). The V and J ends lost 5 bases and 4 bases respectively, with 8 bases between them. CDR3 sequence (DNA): TGCAGTGCTGCCCACGGAGAGACCCAGTACTTC. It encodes CSAAHGETQYF.

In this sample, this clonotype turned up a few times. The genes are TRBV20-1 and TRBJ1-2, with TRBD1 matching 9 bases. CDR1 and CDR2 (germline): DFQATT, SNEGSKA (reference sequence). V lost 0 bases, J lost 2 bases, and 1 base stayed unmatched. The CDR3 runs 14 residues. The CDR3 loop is CSAREDRGNYGYTF. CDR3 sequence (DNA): TGCAGTGCTAGAGAGGACAGGGGCAACTATGGCTACACCTTC.

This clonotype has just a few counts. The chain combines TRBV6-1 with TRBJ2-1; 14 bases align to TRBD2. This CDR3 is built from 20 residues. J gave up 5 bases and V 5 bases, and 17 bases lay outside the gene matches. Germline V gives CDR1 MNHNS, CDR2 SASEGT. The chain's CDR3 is CASSKERDRWGLAGDNEQFF. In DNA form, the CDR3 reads TGTGCCAGCAGTAAAGAACGGGACCGATGGGGACTAGCGGGGGACAATGAGCAGTTCTTC.

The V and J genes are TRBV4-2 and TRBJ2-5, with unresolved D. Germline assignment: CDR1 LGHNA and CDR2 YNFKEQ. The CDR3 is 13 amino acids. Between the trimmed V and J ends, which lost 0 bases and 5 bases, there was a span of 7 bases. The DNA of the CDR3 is TGTGCCAGCAGCCAAGATAGTACGGAGACCCAGTACTTC. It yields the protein CASSQDSTETQYF.

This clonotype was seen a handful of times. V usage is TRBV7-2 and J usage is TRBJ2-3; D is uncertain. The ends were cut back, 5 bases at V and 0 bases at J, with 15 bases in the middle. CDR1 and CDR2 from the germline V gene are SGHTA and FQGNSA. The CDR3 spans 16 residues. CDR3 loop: CASSPRGTRSTDTQYF. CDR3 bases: TGTGCCAGCAGCCCCCGCGGCACGAGAAGCACAGATACGCAGTATTTT.

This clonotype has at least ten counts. The CDR3 spells CSVDQVWADTQYF. The DNA for the CDR3 is TGCAGCGTGGATCAAGTTTGGGCAGATACGCAGTATTTT. The chain combines TRBV29-1 with TRBJ2-3; D not resolved. Germline assignment: CDR1 SQVTM and CDR2 ANQGSEA. V lost 6 bases, J lost 4 bases, and 14 bases lay in between. The CDR3 is 13 residues long.

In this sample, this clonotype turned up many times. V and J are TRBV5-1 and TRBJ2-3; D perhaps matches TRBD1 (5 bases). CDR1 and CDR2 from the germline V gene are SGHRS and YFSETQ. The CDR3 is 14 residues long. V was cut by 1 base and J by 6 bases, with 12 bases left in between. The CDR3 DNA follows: TGCGCCAGCAGCTTGAGACAGCCCGAGGATACGCAGTATTTT. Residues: CASSLRQPEDTQYF. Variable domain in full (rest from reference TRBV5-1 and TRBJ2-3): KAGVTQTPRYLIKTRGQQVTLSCSPISGHRSVSWYQQTPGQGLQFLFEYFSETQRNKGNFPGRFSGRQFSNSRSEMNVSTLELGDSALYLCASSLRQPEDTQYFGPGTRLTVL.

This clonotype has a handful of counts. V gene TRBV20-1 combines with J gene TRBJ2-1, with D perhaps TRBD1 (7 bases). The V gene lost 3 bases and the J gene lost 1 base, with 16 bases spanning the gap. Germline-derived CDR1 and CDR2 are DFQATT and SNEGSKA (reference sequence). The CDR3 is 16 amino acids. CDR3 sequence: CSASGRGAGSYNEQFF. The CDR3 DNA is TGCAGTGCTAGTGGCAGGGGGGCCGGTTCCTACAATGAGCAGTTCTTC.

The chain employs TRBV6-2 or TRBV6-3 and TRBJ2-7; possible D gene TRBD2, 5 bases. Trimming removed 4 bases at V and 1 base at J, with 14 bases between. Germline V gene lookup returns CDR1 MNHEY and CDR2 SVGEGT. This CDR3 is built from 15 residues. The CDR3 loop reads CASSSTISISYEQYF. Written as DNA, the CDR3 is TGTGCCAGCAGTTCGACTATATCGATTTCCTACGAGCAGTACTTC.

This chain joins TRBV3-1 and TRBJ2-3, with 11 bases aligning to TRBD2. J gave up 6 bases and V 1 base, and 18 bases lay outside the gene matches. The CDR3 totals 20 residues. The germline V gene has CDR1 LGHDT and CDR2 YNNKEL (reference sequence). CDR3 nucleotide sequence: TGTGCCAGCAGCCAAGTGGGACTAGCGGAGAAAACTACCCACATTGATACGCAGTATTTT. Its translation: CASSQVGLAEKTTHIDTQYF.

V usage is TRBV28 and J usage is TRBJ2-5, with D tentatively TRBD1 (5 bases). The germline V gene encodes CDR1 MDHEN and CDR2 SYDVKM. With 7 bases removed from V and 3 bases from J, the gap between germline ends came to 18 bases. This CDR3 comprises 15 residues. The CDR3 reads CASNIRRTPKETQYF. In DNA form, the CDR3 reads TGTGCCAGCAATATACGACGGACACCAAAAGAGACCCAGTACTTC.

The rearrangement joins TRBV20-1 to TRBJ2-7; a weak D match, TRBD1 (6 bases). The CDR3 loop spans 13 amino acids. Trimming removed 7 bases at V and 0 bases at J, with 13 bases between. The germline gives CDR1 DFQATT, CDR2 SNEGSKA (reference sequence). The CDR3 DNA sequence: TGCAGTGGACAGGACCCCAGCTCCTACGAGCAGTACTTC. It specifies CSGQDPSSYEQYF.

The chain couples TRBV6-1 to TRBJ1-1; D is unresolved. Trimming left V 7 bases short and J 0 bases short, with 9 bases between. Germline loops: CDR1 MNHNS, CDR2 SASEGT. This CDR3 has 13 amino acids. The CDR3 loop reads CASIGNMNTEAFF. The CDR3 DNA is TGTGCCAGCATTGGCAACATGAACACTGAAGCTTTCTTT.

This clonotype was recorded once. CDR3 amino acids: CASSQQVSREKLFF. DNA of the CDR3: TGTGCCAGCAGTCAACAGGTGTCTCGTGAAAAACTGTTTTTT. The J gene is TRBJ1-4, the V gene TRBV12-3 or TRBV12-4, with TRBD1 as a possible D gene (5 bases). V lost 5 bases, J lost 7 bases, and 14 bases lay in between. The CDR3 extends over 14 amino acids.

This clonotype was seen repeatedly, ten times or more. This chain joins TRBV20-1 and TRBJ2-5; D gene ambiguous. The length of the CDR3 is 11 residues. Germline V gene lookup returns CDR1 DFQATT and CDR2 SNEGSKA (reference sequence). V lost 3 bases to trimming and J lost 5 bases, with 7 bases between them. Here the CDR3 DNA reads TGCAGTGCTAGTGATTGGGAGACCCAGTACTTC. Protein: CSASDWETQYF.

The CDR3 sequence is CASSPSGYRVPPGANVLTF. The CDR3 DNA sequence: TGTGCCAGCAGCCCGAGCGGGTACAGGGTTCCCCCTGGGGCCAACGTCCTGACTTTC. The rearrangement links TRBV11-1 to TRBJ2-6; either TRBD1 or TRBD2 may supply D (6 bases each). This CDR3 is built from 19 residues. The V gene lost 5 bases and the J gene lost 2 bases, with 22 bases spanning the gap. Germline V gene data show CDR1 as SGHAT and CDR2 as FQDESV (reference sequence).

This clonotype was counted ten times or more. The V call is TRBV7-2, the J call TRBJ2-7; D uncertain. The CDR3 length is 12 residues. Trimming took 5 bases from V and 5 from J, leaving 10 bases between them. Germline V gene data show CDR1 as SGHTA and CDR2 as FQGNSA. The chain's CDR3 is CASSPVGHEQYF. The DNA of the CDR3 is TGTGCCAGCAGCCCCGTAGGGCACGAGCAGTACTTC.

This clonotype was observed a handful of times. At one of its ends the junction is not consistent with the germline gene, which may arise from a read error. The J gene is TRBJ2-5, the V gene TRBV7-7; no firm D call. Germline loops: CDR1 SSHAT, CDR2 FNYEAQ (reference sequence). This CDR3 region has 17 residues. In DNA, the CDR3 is TGTGCTAGCAGCCCCCCCCTCTACATCCAAGGAAGAGAGACCCAGTACTTC. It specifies CASSPPLYIQGRETQYF.

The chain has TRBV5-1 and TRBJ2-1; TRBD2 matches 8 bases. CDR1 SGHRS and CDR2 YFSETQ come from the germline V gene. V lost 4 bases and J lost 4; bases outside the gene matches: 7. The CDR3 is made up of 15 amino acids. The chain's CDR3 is CASSPAIAGYNEQFF. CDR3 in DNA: TGCGCCAGCAGCCCGGCGATAGCGGGGTACAATGAGCAGTTCTTC.

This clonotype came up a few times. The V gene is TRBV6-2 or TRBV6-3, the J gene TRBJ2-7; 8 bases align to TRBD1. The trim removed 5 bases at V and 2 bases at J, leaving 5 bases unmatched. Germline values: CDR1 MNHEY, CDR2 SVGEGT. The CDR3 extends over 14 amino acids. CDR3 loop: CASSQWTGTYEQYF. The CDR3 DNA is TGTGCCAGCAGTCAATGGACAGGGACCTACGAGCAGTACTTC.

CDR3 DNA: TGTGCCAGCAGTGGGACAGGGTGTAGCAATCAGCCCCAGCATTTT. Residues: CASSGTGCSNQPQHF. This chain uses TRBV6-1 with TRBJ1-5; 8 nucleotides match TRBD1. The ends lost 4 bases at V and 0 bases at J; junction bases unmatched: 2. Per the germline V gene, CDR1 is MNHNS and CDR2 is SASEGT. The CDR3 runs to 15 residues.